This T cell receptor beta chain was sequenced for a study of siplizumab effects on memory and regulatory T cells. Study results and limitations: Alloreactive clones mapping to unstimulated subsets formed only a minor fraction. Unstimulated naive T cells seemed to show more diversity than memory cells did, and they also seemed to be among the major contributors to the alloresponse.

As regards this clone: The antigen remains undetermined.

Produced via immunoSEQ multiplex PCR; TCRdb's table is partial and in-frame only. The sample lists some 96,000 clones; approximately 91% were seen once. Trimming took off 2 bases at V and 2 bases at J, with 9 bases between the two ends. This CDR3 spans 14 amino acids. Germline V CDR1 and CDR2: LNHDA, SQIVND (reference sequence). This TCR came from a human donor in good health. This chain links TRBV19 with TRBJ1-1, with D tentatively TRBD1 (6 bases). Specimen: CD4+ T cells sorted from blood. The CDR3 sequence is CASSITGINTEAFF. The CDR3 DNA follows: TGTGCCAGTAGTATAACAGGGATTAACACTGAAGCTTTCTTT.